The sequence of this TCR beta chain was determined in a study of blood T cell repertoires in COVID-19. Study-level information: Samples of COVID-19 (acute and convalescent) were obtained from the United States, Italy and Spain.

In the original workflow: Reference gene primer amplification yielded estimated nucleated cell counts. Sequenced by immunoSEQ multiplex PCR; TCRdb stores in-frame clones only, minus some. The V and J calls and clone size were taken over from that table, and D and trimming were inferred from the DNA. The repertoire includes more than 95,000 clones, about 90% of them detected once, and 7.9% sits in the top ten. Input material: peripheral blood. The source of this sequence is a man in his 70s who had recovered from COVID-19.

The CDR3: CASSYSGAGLYEQYF. CDR3 DNA sequence: TGTGCCAGCAGTTACTCTGGAGCGGGCCTCTACGAGCAGTACTTC. J is TRBJ2-7 and V is TRBV6-5, with D possibly matching TRBD2 (6 bases). This CDR3 comprises 15 residues. Trimming cost V 0 bases and J 3 bases, with 12 bases left between them. Germline assignment: CDR1 MNHEY and CDR2 SVGAGI.